This record covers a single T cell receptor (beta chain). The antigen remains unidentified. CDR3 size: 15 residues. Trimming took off 5 bases at V and 3 bases at J, with 14 bases between the two ends. Per the germline V gene, CDR1 is MNHNS and CDR2 is SASEGT. Treatment indicated: oral pan-JAK inhibitor, 5-10 mg twice daily. CD4+ and CD8+ T cells were sorted from PBMCs. The sample comes from a study of CD8+ T cells in alopecia areata. Study in general: The investigators scored severity in treated patients by the percentage of affected scalp area.

Study-wide results and caveats: Administration of tofacitinib significantly diminished scalp clonality and expanded CD8+ clones within the top 100.

TCR sequencing used cDNA made by reverse transcription of extracted RNA. The assay was immunoSEQ multiplex PCR, and TCRdb's table has in-frame clones only and misses some. The sample lists roughly 190,000 clones; approximately 61% were seen once. This specimen consisted of CD4+ T cells sorted from blood, obtained at week 24, from a patient treated with tofacitinib. The origin of this receptor is a human donor with alopecia areata. The chain employs TRBV6-1 and TRBJ1-5; tentative D call: TRBD1 (6 bases). The CDR3 sequence is CASSPQGLPNQPQHF. As DNA, the CDR3 is TGTGCCAGCAGTCCTCAGGGGCTACCCAATCAGCCCCAGCATTTT.